This T cell receptor beta chain came from a study of identical twins. Unique molecular identifiers were present on cDNA, and template switching added a universal primer site. TCRdb fed the 5' RACE reads into MiXCR, producing one record per CDR3 protein. The table shows around 1.7 million distinct CDR3 sequences, with about 32% occurring only once. For this clonotype: Antigen specificity is unknown.

General observations from the study: Conclusions were drawn cross-sectionally by statistical analysis, without following the same donors. The authors noted that invariant MAIT and iNKT cells could partly confound zero-insertion analyses. Twins shared beta out-of-frame sequences in excess, but this excess was weaker.

The CDR3 has 14 amino acids. CDR1 is MGHDK and CDR2 is SYGVNS in the germline V gene. V trimming: 3 bases; J trimming: 4 bases; junction bases outside the gene matches: 4. The chain joins TRBV25-1 to TRBJ1-2; 8 positions match TRBD1. This receptor was obtained from a newborn girl in good health. The sample was cord blood. The CDR3 nucleotides are TGTGCCAGCAGTGATTCCGGGACAGGCTATGGCTACACCTTC. Translating it yields CASSDSGTGYGYTF.